This TCR beta chain was recorded in a study of spatial heterogeneity in lung cancer. Broader study findings: Resection saw ubiquitous expanded tumor TCRs appear in blood more than follow-up did.

Germline V CDR1 and CDR2: KGHSH, LQKENI. V gave up 2 bases and J gave up 9 bases, with 17 bases separating them. There are 15 residues in the CDR3. TCRdb processed the 5' RACE reads anew with MiXCR; each CDR3 protein has one entry. The sample lists around 98,000 distinct CDR3 sequences, roughly a fifth occurring once. Stated time point: blood at routine non-recurrence follow-up after resection. Without sorting, whole RNA was sequenced from tumor, nontumor lung or frozen PBMC. A note on this clonotype: Its antigen is currently unknown.

The receptor was derived from a male donor with early-stage non-small cell lung cancer. The sequences come from PBMCs, collected at follow-up. The chain employs TRBV18 and TRBJ2-1, with D perhaps TRBD1 or TRBD2 (5 bases each). The CDR3 DNA reads TGTGCCAGCTCACCAGGCGGGCCGGGGCTAGGTGAGCAGTTCTTC. Residues: CASSPGGPGLGEQFF.